A selection of T cell receptor beta chains follows, all from one sample in a study of CD8 T cells in Susac syndrome. TCRdb re-called the immunoSEQ multiplex PCR reads through MiXCR, storing one row per CDR3 protein. The data hold around 80,000 distinct CDR3 sequences, with roughly 95% observed a single time. The material sequenced was CD8+ T cells from PBMCs. These receptors were obtained from a human donor with Susac syndrome. The CDR3 runs from the conserved cysteine through the conserved F or W. The D gene is left open where the match is weak. The size of a clone is reported for some rows only, either as once, few or many, or as a class for expanded clones.

CASRGMKGGFEAFF | TGTGCCAGCAGGGGAATGAAAGGGGGTTTTGAAGCTTTCTTT | TRBJ1-1 | NA | 14 | NA | TRBV2
CASSRLAGDTDTQYF | TGTGCCAGCAGCCGACTAGCGGGTGACACAGATACGCAGTATTTT | TRBJ2-3 | TRBD2 | 15 | NA | TRBV7-9
CASSQDQRLPYNEQFF | TGTGCCAGCAGCCAAGATCAGCGCTTACCCTACAATGAGCAGTTCTTC | TRBJ2-1 | NA | 16 | NA | TRBV14
CASSETGTGFEQYF | TGTGCCAGCAGTGAAACAGGGACAGGGTTCGAGCAGTACTTC | TRBJ2-7 | TRBD1 | 14 | once | TRBV25-1
CASERDRGIYGYTF | TGTGCCAGCGAACGAGACAGGGGAATCTATGGCTACACCTTC | TRBJ1-2 | TRBD1 | 14 | once | TRBV28
CASSPTGEANYGYTF | TGTGCCAGCAGTCCGACAGGGGAGGCTAACTATGGCTACACCTTC | TRBJ1-2 | TRBD1 | 15 | NA | TRBV6-4
CASSTPGQEAYGYTF | TGTGCCAGCAGCACCCCGGGACAGGAAGCCTATGGCTACACCTTC | TRBJ1-2 | TRBD1 | 15 | NA | TRBV7-8
CASSPPGPQETQYF | TGTGCCAGCAGTCCCCCGGGCCCCCAAGAGACCCAGTACTTC | TRBJ2-5 | NA | 14 | NA | TRBV28
CASSLTSGGAGETQYF | TGTGCCAGCAGCTTAACAAGCGGGGGGGCCGGGGAGACCCAGTACTTC | TRBJ2-5 | TRBD2 | 16 | NA | TRBV13
CASSWGFGNEQFF | TGTGCCAGCAGCTGGGGATTTGGGAATGAGCAGTTCTTC | TRBJ2-1 | NA | 13 | NA | TRBV12-3/TRBV12-4
CSALKTMGTLQETQYF | TGCAGTGCTTTAAAGACCATGGGGACGCTTCAAGAGACCCAGTACTTC | TRBJ2-5 | NA | 16 | NA | TRBV20-1
CASSPHYTDTQYF | TGTGCCAGCAGTCCTCATTACACAGATACGCAGTATTTT | TRBJ2-3 | NA | 13 | NA | TRBV27
CASSSLRTNYGYTF | TGTGCCAGCAGTTCACTTCGTACTAACTATGGCTACACCTTC | TRBJ1-2 | NA | 14 | NA | TRBV27
CSFRGGDHQPQHF | TGCAGCTTTCGGGGCGGTGATCATCAGCCCCAGCATTTT | TRBJ1-5 | NA | 13 | NA | TRBV29-1
CASSNGDRDTDTQYF | TGTGCCAGCAGCAACGGTGACAGGGACACAGATACGCAGTATTTT | TRBJ2-3 | TRBD1 | 15 | NA | TRBV6-5
CASSEDISNTEAFF | TGTGCCAGCAGTGAAGACATTTCGAACACTGAAGCTTTCTTT | TRBJ1-1 | NA | 14 | NA | TRBV2
CASSSTGVNSPLHF | TGTGCCAGCAGCTCGACAGGAGTTAATTCACCCCTCCACTTT | TRBJ1-6 | NA | 14 | NA | TRBV7-9
CATRGNGGDGYTF | TGTGCTACCAGGGGTAACGGGGGTGATGGCTACACCTTC | TRBJ1-2 | NA | 13 | NA | TRBV6-1
CSARGRADRSYEQYF | TGCAGTGCTAGAGGTCGGGCGGACAGGTCCTACGAGCAGTACTTC | TRBJ2-7 | TRBD1 | 15 | NA | TRBV20-1
CATKAASGNNEQFF | TGCGCCACCAAAGCGGCTAGCGGAAACAATGAGCAGTTCTTC | TRBJ2-1 | TRBD2 | 14 | NA | TRBV5-1
CASSQVRTGVSYEQYF | TGCGCCAGCAGCCAAGTTCGGACAGGGGTGTCCTACGAGCAGTACTTC | TRBJ2-7 | TRBD1 | 16 | NA | TRBV4-3
CASSSARTGLMNTEAFF | TGTGCCAGCAGTTCCGCCCGGACAGGTCTAATGAACACTGAAGCTTTCTTT | TRBJ1-1 | TRBD1 | 17 | NA | TRBV6-2/TRBV6-3
CASSSSVVGQETQYF | TGTGCCAGCAGTTCCTCGGTGGTAGGCCAAGAGACCCAGTACTTC | TRBJ2-5 | NA | 15 | NA | TRBV12-3/TRBV12-4
CATSDSLTSGAAHNEQFF | TGTGCCACCAGTGATTCTCTAACTAGCGGGGCCGCGCACAATGAGCAGTTCTTC | TRBJ2-1 | TRBD2 | 18 | once | TRBV24-1
CATSRDLREPTTDTQYF | TGTGCCACCAGCAGAGATCTAAGAGAGCCTACCACAGATACGCAGTATTTT | TRBJ2-3 | NA | 17 | once | TRBV15
CASSGDGYSNQPQHF | TGTGCCAGCAGCGGGGACGGATATAGCAATCAGCCCCAGCATTTT | TRBJ1-5 | NA | 15 | NA | TRBV6-2/TRBV6-3
CASSHPTLPGQGQSYEQYF | TGTGCCAGCAGTCACCCTACCCTCCCGGGACAGGGGCAATCCTACGAGCAGTACTTC | TRBJ2-7 | TRBD1 | 19 | NA | TRBV28
CASSQEEPRGDTQYF | TGCGCCAGCAGCCAAGAAGAGCCCAGAGGAGATACGCAGTATTTT | TRBJ2-3 | NA | 15 | NA | TRBV4-1
CSGGRKEQYF | TGCAGTGGAGGGAGAAAGGAGCAGTACTTC | TRBJ2-7 | NA | 10 | NA | TRBV20-1
CASSRSSRYTGELFF | TGTGCCAGCAGCCGATCTTCTAGGTACACCGGGGAGCTGTTTTTT | TRBJ2-2 | NA | 15 | NA | TRBV6-2/TRBV6-3
CATSAPTGELFF | TGTGCCACCAGTGCGCCGACCGGGGAGCTGTTTTTT | TRBJ2-2 | NA | 12 | once | TRBV24-1
CASSQDRGGFFNEQFF | TGTGCCAGCAGCCAAGATCGTGGAGGATTCTTCAATGAGCAGTTCTTC | TRBJ2-1 | NA | 16 | NA | TRBV3-1
CASSSRGPGRDQPQHF | TGTGCCAGCAGCTCCAGGGGACCGGGAAGGGATCAGCCCCAGCATTTT | TRBJ1-5 | NA | 16 | NA | TRBV7-9
CASSPGQGQYYGYTF | TGTGCCAGCAGTCCTGGACAGGGCCAGTACTATGGCTACACCTTC | TRBJ1-2 | TRBD1 | 15 | NA | TRBV27
CSARDAGAHNREQYF | TGCAGTGCTAGAGATGCGGGGGCCCATAATCGCGAGCAGTACTTC | TRBJ2-7 | NA | 15 | NA | TRBV20-1
CASKVAGGYNEQFF | TGCGCCAGCAAGGTAGCGGGGGGGTACAATGAGCAGTTCTTC | TRBJ2-1 | TRBD2 | 14 | once | TRBV4-1
CAWRTGYTYEQYF | TGTGCCTGGAGGACAGGCTATACCTACGAGCAGTACTTC | TRBJ2-7 | NA | 13 | NA | TRBV30
CASRAGGPYNEQFF | TGTGCCAGCAGGGCAGGGGGGCCTTACAATGAGCAGTTCTTC | TRBJ2-1 | NA | 14 | once | TRBV7-8
CASQIRQPSDEQYF | TGTGCCAGCCAAATCAGACAGCCAAGCGACGAGCAGTACTTC | TRBJ2-7 | NA | 14 | NA | TRBV2
CASSLSGSSYEQYF | TGTGCCAGCAGTTTATCGGGCAGCTCCTACGAGCAGTACTTC | TRBJ2-7 | NA | 14 | NA | TRBV27